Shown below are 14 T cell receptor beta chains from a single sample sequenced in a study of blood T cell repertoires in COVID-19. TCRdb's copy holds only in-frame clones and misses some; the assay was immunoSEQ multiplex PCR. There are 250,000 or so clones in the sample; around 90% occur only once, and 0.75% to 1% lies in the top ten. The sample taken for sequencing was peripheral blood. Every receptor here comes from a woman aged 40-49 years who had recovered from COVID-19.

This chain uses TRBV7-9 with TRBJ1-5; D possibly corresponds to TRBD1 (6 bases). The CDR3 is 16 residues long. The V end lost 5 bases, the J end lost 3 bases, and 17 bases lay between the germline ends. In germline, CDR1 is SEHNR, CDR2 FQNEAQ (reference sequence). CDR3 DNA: TGTGCCAGCAGCCCCCACCCGGACAGCAACAATCAGCCCCAGCATTTT. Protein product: CASSPHPDSNNQPQHF. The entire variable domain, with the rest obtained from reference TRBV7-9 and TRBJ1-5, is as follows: DTGVSQNPRHKITKRGQNVTFRCDPISEHNRLYWYRQTLGQGPEFLTYFQNEAQLEKSRLLSDRFSAERPKGSFSTLEIQRTEQGDSAMYLCASSPHPDSNNQPQHFGDGTRLSIL.

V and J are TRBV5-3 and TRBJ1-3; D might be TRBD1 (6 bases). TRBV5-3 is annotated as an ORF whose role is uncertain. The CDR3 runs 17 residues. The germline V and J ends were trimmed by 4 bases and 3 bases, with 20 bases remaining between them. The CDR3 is CARSANRAPDLGNTIYF. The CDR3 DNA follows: TGTGCCAGAAGCGCGAACAGGGCCCCCGACCTTGGAAACACCATATATTTT.

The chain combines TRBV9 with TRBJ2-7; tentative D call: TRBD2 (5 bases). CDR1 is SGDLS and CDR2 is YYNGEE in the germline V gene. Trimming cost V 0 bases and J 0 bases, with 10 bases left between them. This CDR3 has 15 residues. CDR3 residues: CASSVGGALSYEQYF. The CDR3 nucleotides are TGTGCCAGCAGCGTAGGGGGAGCGCTCTCCTACGAGCAGTACTTC.

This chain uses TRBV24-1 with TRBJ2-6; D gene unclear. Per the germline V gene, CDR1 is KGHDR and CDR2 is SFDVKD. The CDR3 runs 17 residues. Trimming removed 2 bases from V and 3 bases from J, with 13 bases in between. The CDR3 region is CATSDSSPPFGANVLTF. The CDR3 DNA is TGTGCCACCAGTGATTCCTCCCCCCCCTTTGGGGCCAACGTCCTGACTTTC.

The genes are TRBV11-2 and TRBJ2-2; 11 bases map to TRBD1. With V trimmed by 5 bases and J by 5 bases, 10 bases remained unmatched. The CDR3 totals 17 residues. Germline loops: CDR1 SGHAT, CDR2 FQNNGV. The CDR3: CASSPRDRGGSTGELFF. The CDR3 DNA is TGTGCCAGCAGCCCCCGGGACAGGGGGGGTTCAACCGGGGAGCTGTTTTTT.

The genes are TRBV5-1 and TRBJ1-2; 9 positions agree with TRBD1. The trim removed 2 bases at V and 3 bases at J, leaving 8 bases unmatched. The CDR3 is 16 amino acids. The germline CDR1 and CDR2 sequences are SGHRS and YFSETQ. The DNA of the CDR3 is TGCGCCAGCAGCTTTGGACAGGGGCGAGGGGACTATGGCTACACCTTC. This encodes CASSFGQGRGDYGYTF.

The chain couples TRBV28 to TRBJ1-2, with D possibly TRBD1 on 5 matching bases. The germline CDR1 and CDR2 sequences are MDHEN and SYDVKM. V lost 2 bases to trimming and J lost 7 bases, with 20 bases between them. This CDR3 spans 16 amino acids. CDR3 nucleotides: TGTGCCAGCAGTTTAACGGGGGGGACCGTAGTGATTGGCTACACCTTC. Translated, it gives CASSLTGGTVVIGYTF.

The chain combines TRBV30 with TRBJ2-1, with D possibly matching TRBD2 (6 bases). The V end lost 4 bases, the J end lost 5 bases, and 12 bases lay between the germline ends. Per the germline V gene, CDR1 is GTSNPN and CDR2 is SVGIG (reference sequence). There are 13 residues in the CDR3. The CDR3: CAWNWGDHNEQFF. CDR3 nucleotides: TGTGCCTGGAACTGGGGGGACCACAATGAGCAGTTCTTC.

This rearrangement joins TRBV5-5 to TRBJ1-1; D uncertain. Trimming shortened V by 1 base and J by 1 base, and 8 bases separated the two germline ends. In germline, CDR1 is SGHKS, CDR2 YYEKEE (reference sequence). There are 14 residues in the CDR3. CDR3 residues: CASSLITGNTEAFF. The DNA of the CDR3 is TGTGCCAGCAGCTTGATCACCGGGAACACTGAAGCTTTCTTT.

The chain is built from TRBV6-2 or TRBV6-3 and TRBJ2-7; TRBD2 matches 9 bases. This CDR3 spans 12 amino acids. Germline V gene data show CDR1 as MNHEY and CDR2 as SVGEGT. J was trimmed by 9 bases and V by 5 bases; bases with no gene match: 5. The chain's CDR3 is CASSVGTSRQYF. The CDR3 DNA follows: TGTGCCAGCAGTGTTGGGACTAGCCGGCAGTACTTC.

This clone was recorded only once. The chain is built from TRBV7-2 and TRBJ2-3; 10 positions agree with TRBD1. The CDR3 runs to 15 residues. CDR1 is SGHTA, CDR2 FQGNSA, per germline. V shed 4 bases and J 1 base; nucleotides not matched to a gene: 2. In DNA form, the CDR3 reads TGTGCCAGCAGCTCCGACAGGGGGCGCACAGATACGCAGTATTTT. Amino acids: CASSSDRGRTDTQYF.

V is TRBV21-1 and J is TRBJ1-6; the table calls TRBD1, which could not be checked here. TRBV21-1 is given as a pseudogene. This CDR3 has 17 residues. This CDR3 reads CASSKRSWGRFNSPLHF. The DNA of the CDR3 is TGTGCCAGCAGCAAACGGTCGTGGGGCCGCTTCAATTCACCCCTCCACTTT.

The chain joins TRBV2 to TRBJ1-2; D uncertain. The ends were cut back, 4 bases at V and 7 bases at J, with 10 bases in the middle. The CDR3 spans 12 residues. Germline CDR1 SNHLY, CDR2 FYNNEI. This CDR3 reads CASSAEIGGYTF. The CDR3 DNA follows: TGTGCCAGCAGTGCGGAGATCGGTGGCTACACCTTC. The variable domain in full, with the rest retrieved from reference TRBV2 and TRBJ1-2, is EPEVTQTPSHQVTQMGQEVILRCVPISNHLYFYWYRQILGQKVEFLVSFYNNEISEKSEIFDDQFSVERPDGSNFTLKIRSTKLEDSAMYFCASSAEIGGYTFGSGTRLTVV.

The CDR3 is CASTRGGSTDTQYF. For the CDR3, the DNA is TGTGCCAGCACCAGGGGCGGGTCCACAGATACGCAGTATTTT. This chain joins TRBV7-2 and TRBJ2-3; D is perhaps TRBD1 (6 bases). The CDR3 has 14 amino acids. The germline V gene has CDR1 SGHTA and CDR2 FQGNSA. The V end lost 7 bases, the J end lost 2 bases, and 13 bases lay between the germline ends.